These 30 T cell receptor beta chains were sequenced from one sample in a study of regulatory T cells in long-lasting Graves disease. Time point here: newly diagnosed GD, antithyroid drugs for less than 3 months. Construction of the TCR library relied on RNA isolated from PBMCs. Relying on iRepertoire HTBI primers and Arm-PCR of CDR3 regions, the team built TCR beta libraries. Using its own MiXCR run on the multiplex PCR reads, TCRdb lists one record per CDR3 protein. Of approximately 540,000 distinct CDR3 sequences listed, about 12% are singletons. These sequences were also reported in another study, on T cells in Graves' hyperthyroidism and ophthalmopathy.

Sequencing used peripheral blood mononuclear cells (PBMCs), obtained at new diagnosis, from a patient treated with antithyroid drugs. These receptors came from a woman aged 30 to 39 with Graves disease.

This clonotype was counted ten times or more. The V gene is TRBV11-2, the J gene TRBJ2-1, with D uncertain. The CDR3 is 14 amino acids. The germline V gene encodes CDR1 SGHAT and CDR2 FQNNGV. V was clipped by 5 bases and J by 0 bases, with 8 bases between them. CDR3 in amino acids: CASSPHFSYNEQFF. The CDR3 bases are TGTGCCAGCAGCCCCCATTTCTCCTACAATGAGCAGTTCTTC.

This clonotype has more than one count but fewer than ten. CDR3 region: CASSTTRAGAGYTF. The CDR3 coding sequence is TGTGCCAGCAGCACCACCCGGGCAGGAGCTGGCTACACCTTC. The V gene is TRBV25-1, the J gene TRBJ1-2; D unresolved. V was shortened by 6 bases and J by 7 bases, with 18 bases between the two germline ends. This CDR3 comprises 14 residues. Germline V gene lookup returns CDR1 MGHDK and CDR2 SYGVNS.

There are many counts of this clonotype. The genes are TRBV2 and TRBJ1-1, with a tentative D call TRBD1 (5 bases). CDR3 length: 13 amino acids. Germline CDR1 SNHLY, CDR2 FYNNEI. Between the trimmed V and J ends, which lost 8 bases and 1 base, there was a span of 11 bases. This CDR3 is CASQLRGNTEAFF. In DNA, the CDR3 is TGTGCCAGCCAATTAAGGGGGAACACTGAAGCTTTCTTT. The variable domain in full, completed from reference TRBV2 and TRBJ1-1, reads EPEVTQTPSHQVTQMGQEVILRCVPISNHLYFYWYRQILGQKVEFLVSFYNNEISEKSEIFDDQFSVERPDGSNFTLKIRSTKLEDSAMYFCASQLRGNTEAFFGQGTRLTVV.

The chain joins TRBV20-1 to TRBJ2-3; no firm D call. Germline-derived CDR1 and CDR2 are DFQATT and SNEGSKA (reference sequence). V was clipped by 6 bases and J by 2 bases, with 12 bases between them. The CDR3 loop spans 13 amino acids. The CDR3 protein is CSADYGVTDTQYF. CDR3 DNA: TGCAGTGCGGATTACGGAGTCACAGATACGCAGTATTTT.

This clonotype was seen a few times. The rearrangement joins TRBV29-1 to TRBJ2-3; D is unclear. CDR3 length: 14 residues. The V gene's germline CDR1 is SQVTM and CDR2 ANQGSEA. V lost 2 bases to trimming and J lost 6 bases, with 15 bases between them. The CDR3 DNA is TGCAGCGTTGAATTGACCTCCGAAGGGGATACGCAGTATTTT. Its translation is CSVELTSEGDTQYF.

This clonotype was recorded many times. This sequence joins TRBV4-3 and TRBJ1-6; 8 bases line up with TRBD1. V gave up 0 bases and J gave up 3 bases; unmatched junction bases: 4. CDR1 and CDR2 (germline): LGHNA, YSLEER. CDR3 length equals 17 residues. CDR3 in amino acids: CASSQERTGGYNSPLHF. The CDR3, as DNA: TGCGCCAGCAGCCAAGAGCGAACAGGGGGCTATAATTCACCCCTCCACTTT.

This chain links TRBV20-1 with TRBJ2-3; 8 positions agree with TRBD2. There are 14 residues in the CDR3. CDR1 and CDR2 from the germline V gene are DFQATT and SNEGSKA (reference sequence). Germline trimming cut 4 bases from V and 4 bases from J; bases unmatched to any gene: 7. The chain's CDR3 is CSAKGLAGPDTQYF. CDR3 in DNA: TGCAGTGCTAAAGGACTAGCAGGCCCAGATACGCAGTATTTT.

This clonotype showed up many times. V usage is TRBV7-9 and J usage is TRBJ1-4; D gene ambiguous. Trimming left V 6 bases short and J 8 bases short, with 19 bases between. CDR3 length equals 15 residues. CDR1 and CDR2 from the germline V gene are SEHNR and FQNEAQ (reference sequence). The CDR3 sequence: CASRPYDVVKEKLFF. Here the CDR3 DNA reads TGTGCCAGCAGACCTTACGATGTGGTGAAGGAAAAACTGTTTTTT.

This clonotype has a count of ten or more. The chain combines TRBV28 with TRBJ2-1; D is unresolved. V lost 8 bases and J lost 0, with 8 bases in between. The CDR3 is made up of 13 amino acids. Germline V CDR1 and CDR2: MDHEN, SYDVKM. The CDR3 protein is CASAGLSYNEQFF. The CDR3 DNA sequence: TGTGCCAGCGCAGGTCTCTCCTACAATGAGCAGTTCTTC.

In this sample, this clonotype turned up many times. The V call is TRBV6-2 or TRBV6-3, the J call TRBJ2-1; D is possibly TRBD2 (6 bases). The V end was cut by 7 bases, the J end by 0 bases, with 13 bases between. This CDR3 has 15 residues. Germline CDR1 and CDR2: MNHEY and SVGEGT. CDR3 nucleotides: TGTGCCAGCACCGGACTAATGAGCTCCTACAATGAGCAGTTCTTC. Encoded protein: CASTGLMSSYNEQFF.

This clonotype was counted a few times. The chain has TRBV27 and TRBJ2-1; 7 bases match TRBD2. CDR1 and CDR2 from the germline V gene are MNHEY and SMNVEV (reference sequence). V dropped 3 bases and J dropped 0; count of bases not matched to a gene: 8. The CDR3 has 17 amino acids. CDR3 residues: CASSFRLASSSYNEQFF. The CDR3 bases are TGTGCCAGCAGTTTCCGACTAGCCTCTAGCTCCTACAATGAGCAGTTCTTC.

Ten or more counts support this clonotype. The chain combines TRBV24-1 with TRBJ2-1; D gene ambiguous. The CDR3 is made up of 14 amino acids. CDR1 and CDR2 (germline): KGHDR, SFDVKD. V was pared by 1 base and J by 0 bases, with 3 bases between. The CDR3 loop reads CATSDLSSYNEQFF. The CDR3 DNA follows: TGTGCCACCAGTGATTTAAGCTCCTACAATGAGCAGTTCTTC.

This clonotype was recorded only once. A clone one base away is much larger, so this may be a read error. The chain recombines TRBV18 with TRBJ1-5; D not resolved. In germline, CDR1 is KGHSH, CDR2 LQKENI. The CDR3 has 13 amino acids. This chain's CDR3 is CASSPHREQHQHF. The CDR3 nucleotides are TGTGCCAGCTCACCGCACCGGGAACAGCACCAGCATTTT.

This chain connects TRBV5-1 to TRBJ2-5; D may be TRBD2 (6 bases). CDR3 length: 13 amino acids. V gave up 2 bases and J gave up 5 bases, with 10 bases separating them. Germline values: CDR1 SGHRS, CDR2 YFSETQ. The CDR3 sequence is CASSFVGGETQYF. CDR3 nucleotides: TGCGCCAGCAGCTTTGTCGGGGGTGAGACCCAGTACTTC. Based on the CDR3 plus reference TRBV5-1 and TRBJ2-5, the full variable domain is KAGVTQTPRYLIKTRGQQVTLSCSPISGHRSVSWYQQTPGQGLQFLFEYFSETQRNKGNFPGRFSGRQFSNSRSEMNVSTLELGDSALYLCASSFVGGETQYFGPGTRLLVL.

The rearrangement links TRBV28 to TRBJ2-7; D might be TRBD1 (5 bases). Per the germline V gene, CDR1 is MDHEN and CDR2 is SYDVKM. The V gene lost 6 bases and the J gene lost 2 bases, with 14 bases spanning the gap. The CDR3 has 14 amino acids. This CDR3 reads CASSPDSLPYEQYF. CDR3 in DNA: TGTGCCAGCAGCCCAGACAGCCTTCCCTACGAGCAGTACTTC.

This clonotype was found many times. The chain combines TRBV7-9 with TRBJ1-1; no firm D call. Germline CDR1 reads SEHNR; CDR2 reads FQNEAQ (reference sequence). Trimming removed 5 bases from V and 1 base from J, with 17 bases in between. The CDR3 runs 16 residues. CDR3 DNA: TGTGCCAGCAGCCCGCCGGACCCAGGAGGGAACACTGAAGCTTTCTTT. Protein sequence: CASSPPDPGGNTEAFF.

The chain employs TRBV30 and TRBJ1-3, with 7 bases that match TRBD1. V gave up 4 bases and J gave up 1 base; unmatched junction bases: 4. Germline V gene sequence: CDR1 GTSNPN, CDR2 SVGIG (reference sequence). The CDR3 is 14 residues long. The CDR3 DNA reads TGTGCCTGGACTCCCAGGGGGTCTGGAAACACCATATATTTT. Amino acids: CAWTPRGSGNTIYF.

This clonotype was detected a few times. A much larger clone differs from this one at a single base, so this may be a read error. V usage is TRBV2 and J usage is TRBJ2-1; 7 bases line up with TRBD2. Germline V CDR1 and CDR2: SNHLY, FYNNEI. There are 15 residues in the CDR3. CDR3 nucleotides: TGTGCCAACAGTTCGATAGGGAGGGCCGGGAATGAGCAGTTCTTC. It yields the protein CANSSIGRAGNEQFF.

Many counts were recorded for this clonotype. The chain uses TRBV19 and TRBJ1-1, with D possibly being TRBD1 (5 bases). The CDR3 is 11 residues long. V was shortened by 6 bases and J by 10 bases, with 12 bases between the two germline ends. CDR1 is LNHDA, CDR2 SQIVND, per germline (reference sequence). CDR3 sequence (DNA): TGTGCCAGTAGCCAACGGGGGGGAGCTTTCTTT. This encodes CASSQRGGAFF.

This clonotype was detected ten times or more. The rearrangement uses TRBV20-1 and TRBJ1-1; D is undetermined. V gave up 0 bases and J gave up 2 bases, with 7 bases separating them. The CDR3 has 13 amino acids. Germline loops: CDR1 DFQATT, CDR2 SNEGSKA (reference sequence). The CDR3 spells CSARDRQNTEAFF. CDR3 DNA: TGCAGTGCTAGAGATAGGCAAAACACTGAAGCTTTCTTT.

This rearrangement joins TRBV4-1 to TRBJ2-1; D may be TRBD2 (5 bases). V lost 0 bases, J lost 0 bases, and 12 bases lay in between. The CDR3 covers 17 residues. Germline CDR1 is MGHRA and CDR2 is YSYEKL. CDR3 residues: CASSQDRRLSSYNEQFF. The CDR3 DNA sequence: TGCGCCAGCAGCCAAGATCGAAGACTAAGCTCCTACAATGAGCAGTTCTTC.

This clonotype was seen repeatedly, ten times or more. The J gene is TRBJ2-1, the V gene TRBV28, with D uncertain. There are 12 residues in the CDR3. Germline CDR1 reads MDHEN; CDR2 reads SYDVKM. Trimming pared 6 bases from V and 5 bases from J, leaving 8 bases between. This CDR3 is CASRRAHNEQFF. CDR3 coding DNA: TGTGCCAGCAGAAGGGCCCACAATGAGCAGTTCTTC.

A few counts support this clonotype. The chain carries TRBV6-1 and TRBJ2-7; D is unclear. This CDR3 has 12 residues. The germline V and J ends were trimmed by 6 bases and 3 bases, with 9 bases remaining between them. In germline, CDR1 is MNHNS, CDR2 SASEGT. This CDR3 is CASSPNDYEQYF. The CDR3, as DNA: TGTGCCAGCAGCCCCAACGACTACGAGCAGTACTTC.

This clonotype has just one count. The rearrangement uses TRBV28 and TRBJ2-5; tentative D call: TRBD2 (6 bases). The ends were cut back, 8 bases at V and 5 bases at J, with 18 bases in the middle. Germline V gene lookup returns CDR1 MDHEN and CDR2 SYDVKM. The CDR3 sequence is 14 residues long. The CDR3: CASPSRTGEETQYF. The CDR3, as DNA: TGTGCCAGCCCTAGTCGCACGGGAGAGGAGACCCAGTACTTC.

This clonotype was seen at least ten times. The rearrangement joins TRBV20-1 to TRBJ2-3, with D uncertain. Germline V gives CDR1 DFQATT, CDR2 SNEGSKA (reference sequence). The CDR3 is 13 amino acids. The V and J ends lost 0 bases and 4 bases respectively, with 8 bases between them. CDR3 sequence (DNA): TGCAGTGCTAGAGATCCTCTAGCAGATACGCAGTATTTT. Amino acid sequence: CSARDPLADTQYF.

This clonotype was counted ten times or more. The chain employs TRBV27 and TRBJ2-7; 7 bases map to TRBD1. The CDR3 runs 14 residues. Germline V gene data show CDR1 as MNHEY and CDR2 as SMNVEV (reference sequence). The ends lost 4 bases at V and 7 bases at J; junction bases unmatched: 10. The CDR3 DNA is TGTGCCAGCAGTTCCCCGGACAGGCCCCGTGAGCAGTACTTC. It yields the protein CASSSPDRPREQYF.

Comments on this clonotype: A far larger clone is one nucleotide away, so this likely arose from a read error. The chain uses TRBV6-2 or TRBV6-3 and TRBJ2-7, with TRBD2 identical over 12 bases. With 5 bases clipped from V and 4 bases from J, the junction kept 6 bases outside the gene matches. This CDR3 spans 15 amino acids. Germline V lookup: CDR1 MNHEY, CDR2 SVGEGT. CDR3 DNA sequence: TGTGCCAGCAGTCTCCAGACTAGCGGGAGATACGAGCAGTACTTC. As protein: CASSLQTSGRYEQYF.

This clonotype has at least ten counts. The V gene is TRBV20-1, the J gene TRBJ2-5, with 10 bases identical to TRBD1. Trimming at V came to 4 bases and at J to 5 bases, leaving 7 bases not matched to a gene. CDR3 length equals 14 residues. Germline CDR1 reads DFQATT; CDR2 reads SNEGSKA (reference sequence). For the CDR3, the DNA is TGCAGTGCTAAGAGACAGGGGGCTAGGGAGACCCAGTACTTC. The encoded protein is CSAKRQGARETQYF.

This clonotype was seen at least ten times. The CDR3 sequence: CASRLRASGQYGYTF. Here the CDR3 DNA reads TGTGCCAGCAGACTTAGGGCATCGGGGCAGTATGGCTACACCTTC. The chain combines TRBV11-3 with TRBJ1-2; D is possibly TRBD1 (5 bases). Trimming shortened V by 6 bases and J by 5 bases, and 19 bases separated the two germline ends. The germline gives CDR1 SGHNT, CDR2 YENEEA. This CDR3 comprises 15 residues.

This clonotype was seen only once. The chain has TRBV6-4 and TRBJ1-2; D perhaps matches TRBD1 (5 bases). The CDR3 consists of 16 residues. The germline V gene encodes CDR1 MRHNA and CDR2 SNTAGT. V was clipped by 4 bases and J by 4 bases, with 19 bases between them. Here the CDR3 reads CASSVGTAYLIYGYTF. CDR3 sequence (DNA): TGTGCCAGCAGTGTAGGGACGGCTTACTTAATCTATGGCTACACCTTC.